The present T cell receptor beta chain was sequenced within a study of blood T cell repertoires in COVID-19 (TCRdb year 2020). About the study as a whole: Collaborator samples came from the United States, Italy and Spain and covered acute and convalescent phases of COVID-19. The prospective study material was composed of cDNA or gDNA derived from T cells, B-cell-depleted T cells, or PBMCs. Deeply sampled blood TCRbeta repertoires from subjects exposed to, actively infected with, or recovered from COVID-19 were included in the dataset. A freely available public database, intended as a resource for researchers studying the immune response to SARS-CoV-2, is where the repertoires were released. Samples came from the ongoing ImmuneRACE study (first 160 participants) plus 1,254 subjects from 6 global collaborators. A de-identified subject ID, COVID-19 status, age in years and sex were almost always included in the sample metadata. Where HLA class I and class II types were available, the types were taken from metadata supplied by the sample provider, not from assay-based typing.

Trimming takes 2 bases from V and 2 bases from J, and the germline ends sit 7 bases apart. The CDR3 numbers 13 residues from cysteine through phenylalanine. The kept DNA is CDR3 alone, 39 bases in frame from the first base. Collaborating institutions collected whole blood in K2EDTA tubes following their own protocols. For TCRbeta analysis, collaborators shipped samples in one of three forms: frozen whole blood, isolated PBMCs, or DNA extracted from either of those sample types. The immunoSEQ Assay, a bias-controlled multiplex PCR, was used to amplify TCRbeta CDR3 regions from genomic DNA. The authors' analysis ran thus. The number of nucleated cells in each sample was estimated by amplification of reference gene primers within the assay. To quantify the absolute abundance of each unique TCRbeta CDR3 rearrangement, sequence reads were collapsed and filtered. For each sample, productive Simpson clonality was calculated as the square root of Simpson's diversity index across productive rearrangements. Entries here come from immuneACCESS through TCRdb and include only in-frame sequences with V and J called. Some clones fail to appear in such tables; in the studies checked, an unresolved V gene covers under half of the shortfall, and the cause of the remainder is unknown. The V and J calls and clone size come from that table; D and trimming were worked out from the DNA. The sample table holds about 160,000 clones, of which more than 60% were seen once. Of the sample, less than 9.5% falls within the top ten clones.

Findings and caveats that apply to the study as a whole: The amount of clinical and demographic metadata varied by source and participant and was provided uncurated.

On this clone itself: Its cognate antigen has yet to be identified. Per-nucleotide qualities are absent, and no much larger clonotype sits a single base away.

The sequence links TRBV12-3 or TRBV12-4 to TRBJ2-7; no D gene call is confident. The sequence derives from a man in his 60s with acute or convalescent COVID-19. The sequenced sample consisted of peripheral blood. The DNA sequence reads TGTGCCAGCAGTTTAATGGGCCCCTACGAGCAGTACTTC. It encodes CASSLMGPYEQYF.